A single sample is the source of the 7 T cell receptor beta chains below, sequenced in a study of T cells after yellow fever vaccination. Via MiXCR, TCRdb re-called the 5' RACE reads, giving one row per CDR3 protein. The profile shows just under 600,000 distinct CDR3 sequences, less than 15% of them singletons. The sample in question was PBMCs, obtained on the day of the yellow fever booster vaccination. The receptors here all came from a man aged 25 to 45 who received the YFV17D yellow fever vaccine.

The chain is built from TRBV5-1 and TRBJ2-1; TRBD2 matches at 7 bases. V was pared by 0 bases and J by 5 bases, with 8 bases of the junction left unmatched. This CDR3 has 16 residues. The V gene's germline CDR1 is SGHRS and CDR2 YFSETQ. The CDR3 region has the DNA TGCGCCAGCAGCTTGGAGTGGTCTAGCGGAGACAATGAGCAGTTCTTC. Translating gives CASSLEWSSGDNEQFF.

V usage is TRBV7-9 and J usage is TRBJ2-1; D is uncertain. Trimming took 4 bases from V and 3 from J, leaving 19 bases between them. The CDR3 is 17 residues long. From germline, CDR1 is SEHNR and CDR2 FQNEAQ (reference sequence). The CDR3 region is CASSSFNSVGRYNEQFF. DNA for the CDR3: TGTGCCAGCAGCTCCTTTAACTCGGTTGGCCGCTACAATGAGCAGTTCTTC.

This CDR3 is CASSYMSGRDTQYF. CDR3 nucleotide sequence: TGTGCCAGCAGTTACATGAGCGGGAGGGATACGCAGTATTTT. V and J are TRBV6-5 and TRBJ2-3, with 9 bases that match TRBD2. V shed 2 bases and J 6 bases; nucleotides not matched to a gene: 3. Per the germline V gene, CDR1 is MNHEY and CDR2 is SVGAGI. The CDR3 covers 14 residues.

This clonotype was observed a few times. The chain carries TRBV7-2 and TRBJ2-5, with D maybe TRBD1 (5 bases). The V gene's germline CDR1 is SGHTA and CDR2 FQGNSA. Deletions cut 5 bases from V and 1 base from J, with 11 bases between. The CDR3 is 14 amino acids. The CDR3 nucleotides read TGTGCCAGCAGCCCGGTAAGGGGCCAAGAGACCCAGTACTTC. It yields the protein CASSPVRGQETQYF.

The chain uses TRBV27 and TRBJ2-1; 8 bases agree with TRBD2. Unmatched junction bases numbered 16, after V lost 6 bases and J lost 9 bases. Germline assignment: CDR1 MNHEY and CDR2 SMNVEV (reference sequence). The CDR3 runs to 16 residues. The CDR3 loop is CASRLLRSGSVGEQFF. In nucleotides, the CDR3 is TGTGCCAGCAGACTCCTTAGGAGCGGGAGTGTTGGTGAGCAGTTCTTC.

V is TRBV11-2 and J is TRBJ2-2, with D perhaps matching TRBD1 (6 bases). The CDR3 is made up of 16 amino acids. V lost 5 bases and J lost 6, with 19 bases in between. Germline V gene data show CDR1 as SGHAT and CDR2 as FQNNGV. The CDR3 sequence: CASSRQSGVVPGELFF. CDR3 DNA sequence: TGTGCCAGCAGCCGACAGTCAGGGGTAGTTCCCGGGGAGCTGTTTTTT.

The chain couples TRBV10-3 to TRBJ2-3; 8 bases align to TRBD2. The CDR3 sequence is 16 residues long. Germline V gene data show CDR1 as ENHRY and CDR2 as SYGVKD. The junction had 6 bases not matched to a gene; V was cut back by 0 bases and J by 4 bases. In DNA form, the CDR3 reads TGTGCCATCAGTGAGTCTCCGGGACTAGGACCAGATACGCAGTATTTT. Translation gives CAISESPGLGPDTQYF.